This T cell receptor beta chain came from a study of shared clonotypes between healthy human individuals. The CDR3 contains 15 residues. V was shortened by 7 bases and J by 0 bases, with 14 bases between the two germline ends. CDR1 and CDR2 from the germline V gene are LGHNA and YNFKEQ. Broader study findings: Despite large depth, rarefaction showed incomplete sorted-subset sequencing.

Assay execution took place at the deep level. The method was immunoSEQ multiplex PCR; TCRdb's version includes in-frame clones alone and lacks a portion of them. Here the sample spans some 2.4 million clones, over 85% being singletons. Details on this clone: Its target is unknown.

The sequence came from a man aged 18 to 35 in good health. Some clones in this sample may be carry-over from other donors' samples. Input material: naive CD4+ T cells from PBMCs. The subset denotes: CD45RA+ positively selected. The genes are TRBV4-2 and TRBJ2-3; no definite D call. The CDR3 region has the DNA TGTGCCAGCAACCGCCGACCTTCGAGCACAGATACGCAGTATTTT. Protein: CASNRRPSSTDTQYF.